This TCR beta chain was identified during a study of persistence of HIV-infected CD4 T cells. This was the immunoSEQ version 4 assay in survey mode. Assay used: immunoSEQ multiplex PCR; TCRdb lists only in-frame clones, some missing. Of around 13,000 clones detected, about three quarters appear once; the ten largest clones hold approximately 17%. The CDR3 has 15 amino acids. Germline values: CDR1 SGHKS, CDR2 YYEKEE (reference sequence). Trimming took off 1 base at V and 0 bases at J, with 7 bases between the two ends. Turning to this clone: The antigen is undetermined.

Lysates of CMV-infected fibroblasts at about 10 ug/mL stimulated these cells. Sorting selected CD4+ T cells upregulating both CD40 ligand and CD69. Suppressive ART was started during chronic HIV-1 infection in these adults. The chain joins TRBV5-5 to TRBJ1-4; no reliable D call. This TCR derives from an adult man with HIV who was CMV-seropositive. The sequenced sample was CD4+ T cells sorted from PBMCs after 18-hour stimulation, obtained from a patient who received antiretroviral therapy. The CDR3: CASSLIPPTNEKLFF. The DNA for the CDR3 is TGTGCCAGCAGCTTGATCCCGCCAACTAATGAAAAACTGTTTTTT.